Presented here are 7 T cell receptor beta chains from one specimen sequenced in a study of shared T cell receptors in the human thymus (dated by TCRdb to 2020 to 2022). The library was prepared using the immunoSEQ multiplex PCR assay. What TCRdb holds here is the immuneACCESS table cut down to in-frame rearrangements. Part of the clones is not present; checked against another copy, under half of the missing clones reflect an unresolved V gene, and the others are unexplained. This sample has roughly 500,000 clones in its table, and about four fifths of those were observed once. The ten biggest clones cover about 0.012% of the sample. The same data also contributed to another study, on human thymus T cells.

Specimen: thymocytes. The receptors derive from a boy younger than two with a congenital heart defect. Donor details come from another sample of the same person, matched by shared clones.

This chain links TRBV21-1 with TRBJ1-4. TRBV21-1 corresponds to a pseudogene. The CDR3 has 12 residues. CDR3 coding DNA: TGTGCCAGCAGCAAAAAGCCGAAAAAACTGTTTTTT. It translates to CASSKKPKKLFF.

The chain is built from TRBV28 and TRBJ2-5, with no clear D. Germline assignment: CDR1 MDHEN and CDR2 SYDVKM. The CDR3 totals 12 residues. V shed 7 bases and J shed 2 bases, with 8 bases lying between them. The CDR3 DNA follows: TGTGCCAGCAATCACAGTCAAGAGACCCAGTACTTC. This gives the protein CASNHSQETQYF.

Only a few counts were recorded for this clone. This rearrangement joins TRBV5-1 to TRBJ2-1; 7 nucleotides line up with TRBD1. V shed 4 bases and J 3 bases; nucleotides not matched to a gene: 10. The CDR3 spans 16 residues. The germline CDR1 and CDR2 sequences are SGHRS and YFSETQ. CDR3 coding DNA: TGCGCCAGCAGCCAAAGGGCCGGGACAGTCTACAATGAGCAGTTCTTC. Translation gives CASSQRAGTVYNEQFF.

This sequence joins TRBV15 and TRBJ2-3; 9 positions match TRBD2. Germline V gene lookup returns CDR1 LNHNV and CDR2 YYDKDF (reference sequence). The V and J ends lost 0 bases and 2 bases, in that order; junction bases with no gene match: 9. The CDR3 loop spans 18 amino acids. CDR3 in amino acids: CATSRDPPSGNLTDTQYF. CDR3 coding DNA: TGTGCCACCAGCAGAGATCCTCCTAGCGGGAATCTCACAGATACGCAGTATTTT.

This clone showed up just a few times. J is TRBJ1-5 and V is TRBV5-1, with D maybe TRBD1 (6 bases). Germline CDR1 reads SGHRS; CDR2 reads YFSETQ. The CDR3 consists of 18 residues. The germline V and J ends were trimmed by 6 bases and 0 bases, with 22 bases remaining between them. The CDR3 coding sequence is TGCGCCAGCACCCGGGGGGCGGATGACGAACCTAGCAATCAGCCCCAGCATTTT. Translating gives CASTRGADDEPSNQPQHF.

This chain uses TRBV6-1 with TRBJ2-7, with 9 bases lining up with TRBD1. This CDR3 is built from 15 residues. The V segment lost 3 bases and the J segment 3 bases; nucleotides outside the gene matches: 6. From germline, CDR1 is MNHNS and CDR2 SASEGT. The CDR3 DNA is TGTGCCAGCAGTGAGACAGGGGGGTTACTCTACGAGCAGTACTTC. This gives the protein CASSETGGLLYEQYF.

The V and J genes are TRBV27 and TRBJ1-3; 7 nucleotides agree with TRBD1. Looked up from germline, CDR1 is MNHEY and CDR2 is SMNVEV (reference sequence). The V gene end was trimmed by 4 bases and the J gene end by 8 bases; junction bases not matched to a gene: 5. The CDR3 is 13 residues long. The CDR3 protein is CASSSDREHTIYF. Here the CDR3 DNA reads TGTGCCAGCAGTTCTGACAGGGAACACACCATATATTTT.